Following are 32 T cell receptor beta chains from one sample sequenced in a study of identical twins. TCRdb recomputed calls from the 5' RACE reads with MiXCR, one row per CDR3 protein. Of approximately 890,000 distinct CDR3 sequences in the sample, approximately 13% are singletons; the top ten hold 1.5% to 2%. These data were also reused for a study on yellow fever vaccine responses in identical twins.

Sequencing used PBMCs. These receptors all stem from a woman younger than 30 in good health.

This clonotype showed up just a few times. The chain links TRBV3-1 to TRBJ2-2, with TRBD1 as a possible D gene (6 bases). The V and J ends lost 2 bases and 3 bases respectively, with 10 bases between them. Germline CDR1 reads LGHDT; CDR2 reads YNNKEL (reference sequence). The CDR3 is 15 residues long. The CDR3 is CASSQTRGYTGELFF. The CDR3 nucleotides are TGTGCCAGCAGCCAAACCAGGGGATACACCGGGGAGCTGTTTTTT.

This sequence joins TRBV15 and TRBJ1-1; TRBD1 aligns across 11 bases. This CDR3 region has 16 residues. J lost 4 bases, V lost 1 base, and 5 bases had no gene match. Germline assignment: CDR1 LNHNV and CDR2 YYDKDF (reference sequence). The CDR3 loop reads CATSRGIGTGGTEAFF. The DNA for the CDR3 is TGTGCCACCAGCAGAGGAATAGGGACAGGGGGCACTGAAGCTTTCTTT.

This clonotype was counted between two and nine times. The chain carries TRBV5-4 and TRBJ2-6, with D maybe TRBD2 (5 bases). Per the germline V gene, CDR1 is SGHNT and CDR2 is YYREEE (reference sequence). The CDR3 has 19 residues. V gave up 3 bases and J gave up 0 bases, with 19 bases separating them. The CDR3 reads CASSSFGEAPSSGANVLTF. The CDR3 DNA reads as TGTGCCAGCAGCTCCTTCGGGGAAGCCCCAAGCTCTGGGGCCAACGTCCTGACTTTC.

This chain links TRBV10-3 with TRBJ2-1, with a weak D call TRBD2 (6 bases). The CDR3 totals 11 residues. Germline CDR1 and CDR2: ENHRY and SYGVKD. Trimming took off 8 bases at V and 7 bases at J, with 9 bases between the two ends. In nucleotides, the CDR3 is TGTGCCATCGGCGCGGGGAATGAGCAGTTCTTC. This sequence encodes CAIGAGNEQFF.

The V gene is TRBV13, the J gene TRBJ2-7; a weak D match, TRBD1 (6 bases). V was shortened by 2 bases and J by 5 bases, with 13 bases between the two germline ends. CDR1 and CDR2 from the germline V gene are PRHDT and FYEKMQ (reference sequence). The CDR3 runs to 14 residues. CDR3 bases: TGTGCCAGCAGCTTACCCGGGACATACGACGAGCAGTACTTC. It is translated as CASSLPGTYDEQYF. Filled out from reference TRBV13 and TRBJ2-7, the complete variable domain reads AAGVIQSPRHLIKEKRETATLKCYPIPRHDTVYWYQQGPGQDPQFLISFYEKMQSDKGSIPDRFSAQQFSDYHSELNMSSLELGDSALYFCASSLPGTYDEQYFGPGTRLTVT.

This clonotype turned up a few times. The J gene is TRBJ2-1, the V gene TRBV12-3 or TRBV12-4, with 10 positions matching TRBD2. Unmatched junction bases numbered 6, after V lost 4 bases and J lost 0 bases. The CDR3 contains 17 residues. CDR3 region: CASSSSGGAGSYNEQFF. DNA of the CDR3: TGTGCCAGCAGTTCGAGCGGGGGGGCCGGCTCCTACAATGAGCAGTTCTTC.

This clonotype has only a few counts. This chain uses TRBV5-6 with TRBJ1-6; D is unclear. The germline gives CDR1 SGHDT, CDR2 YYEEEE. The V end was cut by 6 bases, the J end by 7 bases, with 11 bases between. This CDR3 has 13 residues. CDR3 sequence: CASTRDPNSPLHF. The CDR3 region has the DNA TGTGCCAGCACCCGTGACCCGAATTCACCCCTCCACTTT.

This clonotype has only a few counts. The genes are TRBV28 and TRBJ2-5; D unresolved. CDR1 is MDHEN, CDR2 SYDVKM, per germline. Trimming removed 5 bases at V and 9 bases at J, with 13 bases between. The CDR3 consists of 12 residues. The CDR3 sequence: CASSLPPFAQYF. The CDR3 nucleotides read TGTGCCAGCAGTCTCCCCCCGTTCGCCCAGTACTTC.

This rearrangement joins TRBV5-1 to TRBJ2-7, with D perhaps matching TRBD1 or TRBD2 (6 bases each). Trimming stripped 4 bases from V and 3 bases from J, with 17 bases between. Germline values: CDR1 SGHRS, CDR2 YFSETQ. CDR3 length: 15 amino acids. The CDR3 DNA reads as TGCGCCAGCAGCAAGCCAGGAGGGGGATTCTACGAGCAGTACTTC. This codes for CASSKPGGGFYEQYF.

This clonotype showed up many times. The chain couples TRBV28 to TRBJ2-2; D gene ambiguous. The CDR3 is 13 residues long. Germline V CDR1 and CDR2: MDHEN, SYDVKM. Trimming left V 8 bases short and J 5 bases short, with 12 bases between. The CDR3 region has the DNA TGTGCCAGCCTGTACGGGTCGACCGGGGAGCTGTTTTTT. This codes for CASLYGSTGELFF.

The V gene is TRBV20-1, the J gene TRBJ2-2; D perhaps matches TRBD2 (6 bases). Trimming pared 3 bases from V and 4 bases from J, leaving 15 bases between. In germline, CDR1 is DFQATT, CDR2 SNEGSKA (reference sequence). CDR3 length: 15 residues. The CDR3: CSARGGTAVTGELFF. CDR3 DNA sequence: TGCAGTGCTAGGGGCGGGACCGCAGTCACCGGGGAGCTGTTTTTT.

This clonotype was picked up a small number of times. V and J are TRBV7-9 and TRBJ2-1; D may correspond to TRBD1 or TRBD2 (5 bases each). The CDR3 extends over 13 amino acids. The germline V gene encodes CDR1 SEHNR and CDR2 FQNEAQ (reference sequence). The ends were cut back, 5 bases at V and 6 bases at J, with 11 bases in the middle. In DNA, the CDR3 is TGTGCCAGCAGCGGGGGTCCGGGCAATGAGCAGTTCTTC. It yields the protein CASSGGPGNEQFF.

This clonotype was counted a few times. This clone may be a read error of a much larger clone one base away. The CDR3 DNA follows: TGCGCCAGCAGCCGATTGTGGGCGGGTAGCTCCTACAATGAGCAGTTCTTC. Translation: CASSRLWAGSSYNEQFF. This chain connects TRBV4-1 to TRBJ2-1, with D maybe TRBD2 (5 bases). This CDR3 spans 17 amino acids. CDR1 MGHRA and CDR2 YSYEKL come from the germline V gene. Between the trimmed V and J ends, which lost 4 bases and 0 bases, there was a span of 16 bases.

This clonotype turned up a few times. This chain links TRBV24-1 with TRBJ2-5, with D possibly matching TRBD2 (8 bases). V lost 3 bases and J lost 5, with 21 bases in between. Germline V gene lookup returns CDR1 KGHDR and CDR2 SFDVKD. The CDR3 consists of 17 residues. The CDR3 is CATSDPGPGRGQETQYF. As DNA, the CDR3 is TGTGCCACCAGTGATCCAGGCCCCGGGAGGGGGCAGGAGACCCAGTACTTC.

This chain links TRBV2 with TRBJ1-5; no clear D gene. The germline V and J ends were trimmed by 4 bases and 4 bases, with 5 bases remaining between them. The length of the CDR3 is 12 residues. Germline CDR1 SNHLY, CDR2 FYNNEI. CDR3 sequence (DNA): TGTGCCAGCAGTGGGGTAAATCAGCCCCAGCATTTT. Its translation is CASSGVNQPQHF.

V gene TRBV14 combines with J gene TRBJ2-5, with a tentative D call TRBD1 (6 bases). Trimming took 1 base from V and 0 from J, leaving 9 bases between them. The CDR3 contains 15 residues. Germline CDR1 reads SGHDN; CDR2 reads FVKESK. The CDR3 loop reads CASSQVRGYQETQYF. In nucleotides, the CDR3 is TGTGCCAGCAGCCAAGTCAGGGGCTACCAAGAGACCCAGTACTTC.

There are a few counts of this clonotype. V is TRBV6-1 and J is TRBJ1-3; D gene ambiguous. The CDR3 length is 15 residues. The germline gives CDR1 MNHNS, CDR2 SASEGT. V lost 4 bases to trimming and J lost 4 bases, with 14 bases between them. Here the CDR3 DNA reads TGTGCCAGCAGTGTTTGGAGCTCGAGGGGAAACACCATATATTTT. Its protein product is CASSVWSSRGNTIYF.

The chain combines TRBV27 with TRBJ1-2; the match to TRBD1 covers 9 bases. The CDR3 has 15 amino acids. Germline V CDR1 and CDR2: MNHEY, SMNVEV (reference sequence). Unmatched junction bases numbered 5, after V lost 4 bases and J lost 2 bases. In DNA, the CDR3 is TGTGCCAGCAGTTCCGGACAGGGGTGGAACTATGGCTACACCTTC. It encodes CASSSGQGWNYGYTF.

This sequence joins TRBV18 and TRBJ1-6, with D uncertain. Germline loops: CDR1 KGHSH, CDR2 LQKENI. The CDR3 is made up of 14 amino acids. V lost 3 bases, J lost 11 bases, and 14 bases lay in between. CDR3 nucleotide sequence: TGTGCCAGCTCACCTAGGGAAATCAGTGCACCCCTCCACTTT. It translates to CASSPREISAPLHF.

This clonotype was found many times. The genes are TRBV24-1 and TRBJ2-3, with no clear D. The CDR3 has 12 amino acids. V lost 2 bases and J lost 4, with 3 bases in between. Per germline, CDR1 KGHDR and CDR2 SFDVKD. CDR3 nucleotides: TGTGCCACCAGTGATTACGCAGATACGCAGTATTTT. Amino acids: CATSDYADTQYF.

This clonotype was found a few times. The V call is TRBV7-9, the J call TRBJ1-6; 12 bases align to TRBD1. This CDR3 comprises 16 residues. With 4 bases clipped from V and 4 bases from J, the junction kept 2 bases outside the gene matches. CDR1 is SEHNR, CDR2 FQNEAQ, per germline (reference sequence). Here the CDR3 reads CASSSGQGAYNSPLHF. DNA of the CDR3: TGTGCCAGCAGCTCGGGACAGGGGGCTTATAATTCACCCCTCCACTTT. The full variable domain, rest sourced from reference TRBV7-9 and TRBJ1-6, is DTGVSQNPRHKITKRGQNVTFRCDPISEHNRLYWYRQTLGQGPEFLTYFQNEAQLEKSRLLSDRFSAERPKGSFSTLEIQRTEQGDSAMYLCASSSGQGAYNSPLHFGNGTRLTVT.

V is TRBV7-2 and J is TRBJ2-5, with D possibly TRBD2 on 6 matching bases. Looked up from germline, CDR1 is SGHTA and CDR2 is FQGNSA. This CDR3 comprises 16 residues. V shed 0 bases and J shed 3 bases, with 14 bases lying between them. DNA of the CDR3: TGTGCCAGCAGCTTAGCCCTAGACAGACTAGAAGAGACCCAGTACTTC. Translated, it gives CASSLALDRLEETQYF.

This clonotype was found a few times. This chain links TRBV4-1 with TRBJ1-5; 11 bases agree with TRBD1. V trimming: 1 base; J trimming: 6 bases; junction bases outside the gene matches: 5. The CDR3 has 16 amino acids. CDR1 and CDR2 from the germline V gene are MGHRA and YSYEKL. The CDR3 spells CASSQVRGQGGQPQHF. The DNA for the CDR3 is TGCGCCAGCAGCCAAGTCAGGGGACAGGGGGGTCAGCCCCAGCATTTT.

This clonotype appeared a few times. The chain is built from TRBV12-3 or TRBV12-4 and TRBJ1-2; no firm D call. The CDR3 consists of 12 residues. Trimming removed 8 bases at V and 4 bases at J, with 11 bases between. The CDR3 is CASSAGAYGYTF. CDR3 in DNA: TGTGCCAGCTCCGCGGGCGCCTATGGCTACACCTTC.

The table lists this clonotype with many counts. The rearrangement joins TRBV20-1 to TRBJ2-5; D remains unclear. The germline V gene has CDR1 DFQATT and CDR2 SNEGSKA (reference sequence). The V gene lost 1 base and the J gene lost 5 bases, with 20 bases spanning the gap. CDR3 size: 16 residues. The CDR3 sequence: CSARGQIVTLRETQYF. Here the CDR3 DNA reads TGCAGTGCTAGAGGTCAAATAGTAACCCTTAGGGAGACCCAGTACTTC.

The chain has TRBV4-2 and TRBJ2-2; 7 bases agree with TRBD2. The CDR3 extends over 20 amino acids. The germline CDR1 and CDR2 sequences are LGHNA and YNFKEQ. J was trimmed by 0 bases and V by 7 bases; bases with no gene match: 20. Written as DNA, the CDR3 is TGTGCCAGCAACAAACCCCGAAATAAGGGACTAATCTCGAACACCGGGGAGCTGTTTTTT. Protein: CASNKPRNKGLISNTGELFF.

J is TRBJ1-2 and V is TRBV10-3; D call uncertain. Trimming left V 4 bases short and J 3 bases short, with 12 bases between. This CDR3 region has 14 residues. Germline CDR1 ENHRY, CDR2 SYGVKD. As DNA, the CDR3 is TGTGCCATCAGTGCATTAGGGTCTGACTATGGCTACACCTTC. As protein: CAISALGSDYGYTF.

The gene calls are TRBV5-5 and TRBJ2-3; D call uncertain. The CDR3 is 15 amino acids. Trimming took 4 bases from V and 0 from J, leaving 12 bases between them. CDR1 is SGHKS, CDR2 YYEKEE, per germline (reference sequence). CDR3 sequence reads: CASSPTTQSTDTQYF. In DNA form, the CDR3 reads TGTGCCAGCAGCCCGACCACTCAGAGCACAGATACGCAGTATTTT.

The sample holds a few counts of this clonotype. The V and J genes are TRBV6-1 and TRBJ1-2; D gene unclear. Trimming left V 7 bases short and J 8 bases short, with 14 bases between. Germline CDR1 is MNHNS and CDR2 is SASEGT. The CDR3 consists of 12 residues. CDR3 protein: CASNQRTGGYTF. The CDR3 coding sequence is TGTGCCAGCAACCAGAGGACGGGGGGCTACACCTTC.

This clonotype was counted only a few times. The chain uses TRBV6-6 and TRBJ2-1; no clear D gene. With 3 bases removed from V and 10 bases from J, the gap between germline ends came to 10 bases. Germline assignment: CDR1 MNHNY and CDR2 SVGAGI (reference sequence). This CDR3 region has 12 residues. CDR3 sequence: CASSYTKVEQFF. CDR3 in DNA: TGTGCCAGCAGTTATACTAAGGTAGAGCAGTTCTTC.

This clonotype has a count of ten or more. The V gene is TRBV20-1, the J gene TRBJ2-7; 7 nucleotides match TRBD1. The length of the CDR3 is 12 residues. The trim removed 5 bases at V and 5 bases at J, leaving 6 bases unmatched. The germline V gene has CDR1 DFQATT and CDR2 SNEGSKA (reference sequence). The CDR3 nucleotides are TGCAGTGCTTCACGGACAGGCCACGAGCAGTACTTC. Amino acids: CSASRTGHEQYF.

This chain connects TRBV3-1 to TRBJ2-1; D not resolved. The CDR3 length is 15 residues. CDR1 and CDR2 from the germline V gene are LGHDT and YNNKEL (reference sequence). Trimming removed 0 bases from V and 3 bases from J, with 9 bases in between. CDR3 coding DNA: TGTGCCAGCAGCCAAGATGGGCAGATCTACAATGAGCAGTTCTTC. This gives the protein CASSQDGQIYNEQFF.